This T cell receptor beta chain emerged from a study of T-cell memory formation after mild COVID-19. Notes on the study in general: Day 15 to 85 contractors were CD4/CD8 balanced; later expanders leaned CD4+. Mainly in CM and EM were contracting CD4+ clones; CD8+ were in EMRA.

The CDR3 contains 18 residues. Germline V gene sequence: CDR1 LGHNT, CDR2 FRNRAP. The J segment lost 2 bases and the V segment lost 3 bases, leaving 9 bases of the junction unmatched. This clonotype turned up a few times. The antigen is undetermined. UMIs and sample barcodes were carried by the TCR alpha and TCR beta cDNA libraries that 5'RACE produced using constant-segment primers. TCRdb reanalysed the 5' RACE reads using MiXCR and keeps one entry per CDR3 protein. The sample has around 300,000 distinct CDR3 sequences, less than 20% seen once; the top ten hold roughly 21%. The clonotype comes from a man aged 18 to 29 who had mild COVID-19 (a few samples of this study predate the infection). Cell type and time point are not known. The sample comprised PBMCs or a T cell subset sorted from them (not recorded which). The rearrangement joins TRBV12-5 to TRBJ2-3; 12 bases map to TRBD2. The CDR3 here is CASGFLGLAGGPTDTQYF. The CDR3 bases are TGTGCTAGTGGTTTCTTGGGGCTAGCGGGGGGGCCCACAGATACGCAGTATTTT.